This T cell receptor (beta chain) was profiled in a study of blood T cell repertoires in COVID-19. The CDR3 spans 15 residues. The germline gives CDR1 KGHSH, CDR2 LQKENI. Trimming pared 6 bases from V and 3 bases from J, leaving 14 bases between. This clone has only a few counts. Only in-frame clones appear in the TCRdb table, and some are missing; sequencing was by immunoSEQ multiplex PCR. The data hold roughly 100,000 clones, with 88% observed a single time. The specimen sequenced was peripheral blood. This clonotype was sampled from a woman older than 75 with active COVID-19. The V and J genes are TRBV18 and TRBJ2-2; D remains ambiguous. CDR3 DNA sequence: TGTGCCAGCTCGCCTTCTGGAGCTTACACCGGGGAGCTGTTTTTT. Translating it yields CASSPSGAYTGELFF.